The 29 T cell receptor beta chains reported below all come from one sample, sequenced in a study of T cell responses to AZD1222 COVID-19 vaccine. Sequencing was performed with immunoSEQ multiplex PCR; in TCRdb, only in-frame clones are kept and a portion is missing. The sample yields 84,000 or so clones, around 91% seen once. This sample comprised peripheral blood, obtained on day 0 of AZD1222 vaccination. The source is an adult in good health.

This rearrangement joins TRBV6-5 to TRBJ2-7, with D unclear. The germline gives CDR1 MNHEY, CDR2 SVGAGI. The CDR3 is 13 amino acids. The ends were cut back, 2 bases at V and 2 bases at J, with 7 bases in the middle. The CDR3 region has the DNA TGTGCCAGCAGTTACAGGGAAACCTACGAGCAGTACTTC. Translating gives CASSYRETYEQYF.

The rearrangement links TRBV7-9 to TRBJ2-4, with D perhaps matching TRBD1 or TRBD2 (5 bases each). This CDR3 region has 18 residues. The ends were cut back, 0 bases at V and 2 bases at J, with 17 bases in the middle. Germline CDR1 SEHNR, CDR2 FQNEAQ (reference sequence). The CDR3 reads CASSLAVWGSATKNIQYF. The CDR3 DNA reads as TGTGCCAGCAGCTTAGCGGTTTGGGGGAGCGCGACCAAAAACATTCAGTACTTC. Variable domain in full (rest from reference TRBV7-9 and TRBJ2-4): DTGVSQNPRHKITKRGQNVTFRCDPISEHNRLYWYRQTLGQGPEFLTYFQNEAQLEKSRLLSDRFSAERPKGSFSTLEIQRTEQGDSAMYLCASSLAVWGSATKNIQYFGAGTRLSVL.

This sequence joins TRBV5-1 and TRBJ1-1; TRBD1 matches 9 bases. CDR3 length: 18 amino acids. V lost 2 bases and J lost 2; bases outside the gene matches: 13. Germline V gives CDR1 SGHRS, CDR2 YFSETQ. The CDR3 region has the DNA TGCGCCAGCAGCTTTCCTACCGGGACAGGGAGAAGAAACACTGAAGCTTTCTTT. Its protein product is CASSFPTGTGRRNTEAFF.

This chain joins TRBV4-1 and TRBJ1-2; unclear D gene. V lost 1 base and J 2 bases, leaving 11 bases between the germline ends. CDR3 length: 15 residues. Germline V lookup: CDR1 MGHRA, CDR2 YSYEKL. The CDR3 reads CASSQVIRMNYGYTF. DNA for the CDR3: TGCGCCAGCAGCCAAGTTATAAGAATGAACTATGGCTACACCTTC.

The table lists this clone with a count of one. One end of the junction fails to match germline, which may point to a read error. This chain connects TRBV28 to TRBJ1-6; D gene unclear. This CDR3 is built from 13 residues. Germline V CDR1 and CDR2: MDHEN, SYDVKM. CDR3 protein: CATSLLGDSPLHF. CDR3 nucleotide sequence: TGTGCCACCAGTTTGCTCGGGGATTCACCCCTCCACTTT.

The chain recombines TRBV27 with TRBJ2-2; no firm D call. The germline CDR1 and CDR2 sequences are MNHEY and SMNVEV (reference sequence). With 2 bases removed from V and 4 bases from J, the gap between germline ends came to 5 bases. This CDR3 is built from 13 residues. In DNA form, the CDR3 reads TGTGCCAGCAGTTTAGAATTCACCGGGGAGCTGTTTTTT. Translating gives CASSLEFTGELFF.

The CDR3 region is CASSLTGAASTDTQYF. CDR3 DNA sequence: TGTGCCAGCAGCTTAACCGGAGCGGCTAGCACAGATACGCAGTATTTT. The rearrangement links TRBV7-3 to TRBJ2-3, with D possibly TRBD2 on 5 matching bases. V dropped 0 bases and J dropped 0 bases, with 10 bases sitting between them. From germline, CDR1 is SGHTA and CDR2 FQGTGA. The CDR3 spans 16 residues.

The chain links TRBV5-1 to TRBJ2-1; D may be TRBD2 (7 bases). Germline values: CDR1 SGHRS, CDR2 YFSETQ. Trimming took off 4 bases at V and 3 bases at J, with 20 bases between the two ends. The CDR3 runs to 17 residues. The DNA of the CDR3 is TGCGCCAGCAGCCCGGAGGGGGGGCGGGTCGACTACAATGAGCAGTTCTTC. Its translation: CASSPEGGRVDYNEQFF.

V usage is TRBV9 and J usage is TRBJ2-7, with 13 bases identical to TRBD2. Germline V gene lookup returns CDR1 SGDLS and CDR2 YYNGEE. The ends lost 4 bases at V and 2 bases at J; junction bases unmatched: 9. The CDR3 has 17 amino acids. CDR3 nucleotides: TGTGCCAGCAGCCCACCTCCGACTAGCGGGAGGCCCTACGAGCAGTACTTC. It specifies CASSPPPTSGRPYEQYF. The full variable domain, in which reference TRBV9 and TRBJ2-7 provide the parts outside the CDR3, is DSGVTQTPKHLITATGQRVTLRCSPRSGDLSVYWYQQSLDQGLQFLIQYYNGEERAKGNILERFSAQQFPDLHSELNLSSLELGDSALYFCASSPPPTSGRPYEQYFGPGTRLTVT.

This clone has a handful of counts. This chain uses TRBV7-9 with TRBJ2-2, with 10 bases fitting TRBD2. CDR3 length: 16 residues. Germline trimming cut 0 bases from V and 6 bases from J; bases unmatched to any gene: 4. From germline, CDR1 is SEHNR and CDR2 FQNEAQ (reference sequence). CDR3 coding DNA: TGTGCCAGCAGCTTAGCGGAGCGGGAGGGTGCCGGGGAGCTGTTTTTT. It codes for CASSLAEREGAGELFF.

The rearrangement joins TRBV5-5 to TRBJ1-2; D remains ambiguous. The V gene lost 4 bases and the J gene lost 1 base, with 8 bases spanning the gap. CDR1 is SGHKS, CDR2 YYEKEE, per germline (reference sequence). The CDR3 extends over 13 amino acids. In DNA form, the CDR3 reads TGTGCCAGCAGCCTCGGAGGTAACTATGGCTACACCTTC. Protein product: CASSLGGNYGYTF.

The J gene is TRBJ2-3, the V gene TRBV18; 8 bases agree with TRBD2. Germline V gene lookup returns CDR1 KGHSH and CDR2 LQKENI. There are 16 residues in the CDR3. V gave up 1 base and J gave up 0 bases; unmatched junction bases: 3. The CDR3 coding sequence is TGTGCCAGCTCACCACGAACTAGCGGAAGCACAGATACGCAGTATTTT. Amino acids: CASSPRTSGSTDTQYF. The full variable domain, completed using reference TRBV18 and TRBJ2-3, is NAGVMQNPRHLVRRRGQEARLRCSPMKGHSHVYWYRQLPEEGLKFMVYLQKENIIDESGMPKERFSAEFPKEGPSILRIQQVVRGDSAAYFCASSPRTSGSTDTQYFGPGTRLTVL.

J is TRBJ2-7 and V is TRBV9, with TRBD2 matching over 7 bases. This CDR3 contains 16 residues. Trimming took 0 bases from V and 0 from J; bases not matched to a gene: 6. In germline, CDR1 is SGDLS, CDR2 YYNGEE. CDR3 coding DNA: TGTGCCAGCAGCGTAGAGAGCGGGGTTAGCTCCTACGAGCAGTACTTC. It is translated as CASSVESGVSSYEQYF.

This clone showed up just once. The gene calls are TRBV28 and TRBJ2-3; maybe TRBD2 (7 bases). Trimming stripped 6 bases from V and 4 bases from J, with 17 bases between. This CDR3 spans 15 amino acids. CDR1 and CDR2 (germline): MDHEN, SYDVKM. The CDR3 nucleotides read TGTGCCAGCAGCCAACTTTGGGGGGGCCCAGATACGCAGTATTTT. This encodes CASSQLWGGPDTQYF.

J is TRBJ2-1 and V is TRBV28; perhaps D is TRBD1 or TRBD2 (5 bases each). The V gene lost 6 bases and the J gene lost 4 bases, with 16 bases spanning the gap. The length of the CDR3 is 15 residues. The germline V gene encodes CDR1 MDHEN and CDR2 SYDVKM. CDR3 DNA sequence: TGTGCCAGCAGCGCCTCCGGGACGGGTTACAATGAGCAGTTCTTC. Encoded protein: CASSASGTGYNEQFF.

J is TRBJ1-1 and V is TRBV5-4, with TRBD1 identical over 11 bases. The V and J ends lost 4 bases and 4 bases, in that order; junction bases with no gene match: 6. There are 15 residues in the CDR3. Per germline, CDR1 SGHNT and CDR2 YYREEE (reference sequence). The CDR3 loop is CASSQDRGLRTEAFF. CDR3 DNA sequence: TGTGCCAGCAGCCAGGACAGGGGGCTTCGCACTGAAGCTTTCTTT.

This clone was observed many times. The chain uses TRBV5-4 and TRBJ2-3; 9 nucleotides match TRBD2. The CDR3 length is 14 residues. V shed 8 bases and J 0 bases; nucleotides not matched to a gene: 4. The germline V gene has CDR1 SGHNT and CDR2 YYREEE (reference sequence). The CDR3 DNA follows: TGTGCCAGTCGAAGCGGGAGGAGCACAGATACGCAGTATTTT. This gives the protein CASRSGRSTDTQYF.

This chain links TRBV6-2 or TRBV6-3 with TRBJ2-1; D unclear. V dropped 4 bases and J dropped 7 bases, with 11 bases sitting between them. Germline values: CDR1 MNHEY, CDR2 SVGEGT. CDR3 length: 13 residues. The CDR3 reads CASSFSERNEQFF. The CDR3 DNA reads as TGTGCCAGCAGTTTCTCCGAGCGAAATGAGCAGTTCTTC.

This chain uses TRBV5-1 with TRBJ2-5; D may match TRBD1 or TRBD2 (5 bases each). Trimming removed 0 bases at V and 5 bases at J, with 11 bases between. Germline V lookup: CDR1 SGHRS, CDR2 YFSETQ. This CDR3 contains 14 residues. The DNA for the CDR3 is TGCGCCAGCAGCTTGGCCTCGGGGCTGGAGACCCAGTACTTC. Translating it yields CASSLASGLETQYF. Full variable domain (remainder filled in from reference TRBV5-1 and TRBJ2-5): KAGVTQTPRYLIKTRGQQVTLSCSPISGHRSVSWYQQTPGQGLQFLFEYFSETQRNKGNFPGRFSGRQFSNSRSEMNVSTLELGDSALYLCASSLASGLETQYFGPGTRLLVL.

The rearrangement joins TRBV9 to TRBJ2-5; 12 nucleotides line up with TRBD2. Germline V gene data show CDR1 as SGDLS and CDR2 as YYNGEE. The junction had 3 bases not matched to a gene; V was cut back by 4 bases and J by 2 bases. The CDR3 length is 15 residues. CDR3 DNA: TGTGCCAGCAGCCTCGGGACTAGCGGGCAAGAGACCCAGTACTTC. Translation gives CASSLGTSGQETQYF.

The chain joins TRBV4-2 to TRBJ2-5; 10 bases map to TRBD2. The CDR3 has 14 residues. Germline CDR1 and CDR2: LGHNA and YNFKEQ. V shed 4 bases and J 4 bases; nucleotides not matched to a gene: 3. CDR3 coding DNA: TGTGCCAGCAGCCCTATAGCGGGAGGAGAGACCCAGTACTTC. This sequence encodes CASSPIAGGETQYF.

The chain is built from TRBV25-1 and TRBJ1-1; tentatively, D is TRBD1 (6 bases). The germline V and J ends were trimmed by 4 bases and 6 bases, with 15 bases remaining between them. Germline lookup yields CDR1 MGHDK and CDR2 SYGVNS. There are 14 residues in the CDR3. CDR3 loop: CASSVQGYSAEAFF. The DNA for the CDR3 is TGTGCCAGCAGTGTACAGGGATATAGTGCTGAAGCTTTCTTT.

The V gene is TRBV5-6, the J gene TRBJ2-5, with D perhaps matching TRBD2 (5 bases). Trimming cost V 1 base and J 4 bases, with 8 bases left between them. The CDR3 is 13 amino acids. The germline V gene has CDR1 SGHDT and CDR2 YYEEEE. The CDR3 DNA sequence: TGTGCCAGCAGCTTGCGGGAATTAGAGACCCAGTACTTC. This gives the protein CASSLRELETQYF.

This chain uses TRBV28 with TRBJ1-1, with TRBD1 matching over 9 bases. CDR3 length: 14 amino acids. Germline V lookup: CDR1 MDHEN, CDR2 SYDVKM. V trimming: 4 bases; J trimming: 3 bases; junction bases outside the gene matches: 3. The CDR3 reads CASSSGQGYTEAFF. The CDR3 coding sequence is TGTGCCAGCAGTTCAGGACAGGGGTACACTGAAGCTTTCTTT.

The chain carries TRBV27 and TRBJ2-3, with D perhaps matching TRBD2 (6 bases). The CDR3 contains 15 residues. CDR1 is MNHEY and CDR2 is SMNVEV in the germline V gene (reference sequence). Trimming shortened V by 5 bases and J by 9 bases, and 21 bases separated the two germline ends. CDR3 amino acids: CASSPRGDFLTTQYF. In DNA, the CDR3 is TGTGCCAGCAGTCCCCGCGGGGACTTTCTTACGACGCAGTATTTT.

This clone was detected a few times. The gene calls are TRBV28 and TRBJ1-5; tentatively, D is TRBD1 (5 bases). CDR1 and CDR2 (germline): MDHEN, SYDVKM. Trimming shortened V by 7 bases and J by 7 bases, and 20 bases separated the two germline ends. The CDR3 contains 15 residues. CDR3 sequence (DNA): TGTGCCAGCACGCGGGGTAACAGGCTGGGACAGCCCCAGCATTTT. Its protein product is CASTRGNRLGQPQHF. Full variable domain (remainder filled in from reference TRBV28 and TRBJ1-5): DVKVTQSSRYLVKRTGEKVFLECVQDMDHENMFWYRQDPGLGLRLIYFSYDVKMKEKGDIPEGYSVSREKKERFSLILESASTNQTSMYLCASTRGNRLGQPQHFGDGTRLSIL.

This sequence joins TRBV5-1 and TRBJ2-7; 11 bases are shared with TRBD2. This CDR3 has 18 residues. The junction had 14 bases not matched to a gene; V was cut back by 4 bases and J by 2 bases. Per the germline V gene, CDR1 is SGHRS and CDR2 is YFSETQ. This CDR3 is CASSPMVGLAGGPYEQYF. The DNA for the CDR3 is TGCGCCAGCAGCCCAATGGTTGGGCTAGCGGGAGGACCCTACGAGCAGTACTTC.

The rearrangement links TRBV5-1 to TRBJ1-1; D gene ambiguous. This CDR3 region has 14 residues. In germline, CDR1 is SGHRS, CDR2 YFSETQ. V shed 4 bases and J shed 5 bases, with 15 bases lying between them. CDR3 nucleotide sequence: TGCGCCAGCAGCCAGGAGGCTTCGGGGACTGAAGCTTTCTTT. Translating gives CASSQEASGTEAFF. The complete variable domain, with remaining parts taken from reference TRBV5-1 and TRBJ1-1, reads KAGVTQTPRYLIKTRGQQVTLSCSPISGHRSVSWYQQTPGQGLQFLFEYFSETQRNKGNFPGRFSGRQFSNSRSEMNVSTLELGDSALYLCASSQEASGTEAFFGQGTRLTVV.

This clone was observed a handful of times. This chain uses TRBV6-5 with TRBJ1-5; the match to TRBD1 covers 8 bases. Per germline, CDR1 MNHEY and CDR2 SVGAGI. Unmatched junction bases numbered 1, after V lost 10 bases and J lost 5 bases. This CDR3 spans 11 amino acids. The chain's CDR3 is CATQGDQPQHF. The CDR3 DNA reads TGTGCCACACAGGGGGATCAGCCCCAGCATTTT.